The present T cell receptor beta chain was sequenced within a study of shared clonotypes between healthy human individuals. This clone was observed a few times. What it binds is not known. Study results and limitations: It was the non-shared clonotypes that had lower generation probabilities than clonotypes shared by all four donors. Large depth notwithstanding, sorted-subset sequencing proved incomplete by rarefaction.

The repertoire was sequenced with immunoSEQ multiplex PCR; TCRdb's copy has only in-frame clones and lacks some. Here the sample spans some 2,500,000 clones, around 92% being singletons. V dropped 1 base and J dropped 2 bases, with 11 bases sitting between them. The CDR3 has 15 residues. The germline V gene encodes CDR1 SEHNR and CDR2 FQNEAQ (reference sequence). This receptor was identified in a man in his late teens or twenties in good health. Some clones in this sample may be carry-over from other donors' samples. The chain recombines TRBV7-9 with TRBJ1-2; D gene uncertain. Sequenced sample: naive CD4+ T cells from PBMCs. This sample's subset: CD45RA+ positively selected. In DNA, the CDR3 is TGTGCCAGCAGCTTAGTTTATCGGGGAAACTATGGCTACACCTTC. It translates to CASSLVYRGNYGYTF.